Presented here are 12 T cell receptor beta chains from one specimen sequenced in a study of T cell responses to AZD1222 COVID-19 vaccine. Sequencing was performed with immunoSEQ multiplex PCR; in TCRdb, only in-frame clones are kept and a portion is missing. The table shows 120,000 or so clones, with 88% occurring only once. The material was peripheral blood, obtained on day 0 of AZD1222 vaccination. These receptors were obtained from an adult in good health.

The chain joins TRBV9 to TRBJ2-5, with D possibly TRBD2 on 7 matching bases. The CDR3 is made up of 15 amino acids. Deletions cut 1 base from V and 1 base from J, with 11 bases between. Per the germline V gene, CDR1 is SGDLS and CDR2 is YYNGEE. The CDR3 sequence: CASSVLGGPQETQYF. The CDR3 nucleotides are TGTGCCAGCAGCGTATTGGGGGGGCCCCAAGAGACCCAGTACTTC.

This sequence joins TRBV3-1 (or the pseudogene TRBV3-2) and TRBJ1-2, with D tentatively TRBD1 (5 bases). Trimming stripped 1 base from V and 7 bases from J, with 10 bases between. The CDR3 totals 13 residues. CDR1 LGHDT and CDR2 YNNKEL come from the germline V gene (reference sequence). The CDR3 loop is CASSQGFGAGYTF. DNA for the CDR3: TGTGCCAGCAGCCAAGGTTTCGGGGCTGGCTACACCTTC.

This clone appeared once. The chain uses TRBV12-5 and TRBJ1-1; 8 bases are shared with TRBD1. V dropped 2 bases and J dropped 3; count of bases not matched to a gene: 2. The CDR3 loop spans 14 amino acids. Germline CDR1 and CDR2: LGHNT and FRNRAP. The CDR3 is CASGLQGADTEAFF. CDR3 bases: TGTGCTAGTGGTTTGCAGGGGGCGGACACTGAAGCTTTCTTT.

The chain links TRBV27 to TRBJ2-5, with TRBD1 matching over 9 bases. With V trimmed by 5 bases and J by 5 bases, 6 bases remained unmatched. Per the germline V gene, CDR1 is MNHEY and CDR2 is SMNVEV (reference sequence). The CDR3 sequence is 14 residues long. The CDR3 DNA sequence: TGTGCCAGCAGTCAAACAGGGGGCTGGGAGACCCAGTACTTC. It yields the protein CASSQTGGWETQYF.

The V and J genes are TRBV7-9 and TRBJ1-2; 11 bases fit TRBD1. Germline CDR1 SEHNR, CDR2 FQNEAQ (reference sequence). V shed 3 bases, J shed 3 bases, and the junction held 9 bases outside the gene matches. CDR3 size: 17 residues. CDR3 bases: TGTGCCAGCAGCTTGTTGGGACAGGGGGTAACTTACTATGGCTACACCTTC. This encodes CASSLLGQGVTYYGYTF.

The chain couples TRBV27 to TRBJ1-1; D not resolved. Germline V lookup: CDR1 MNHEY, CDR2 SMNVEV (reference sequence). V lost 5 bases and J 4 bases, leaving 20 bases between the germline ends. The CDR3 length is 16 residues. The CDR3: CASSISLRATGTEAFF. In DNA form, the CDR3 reads TGTGCCAGCAGTATAAGTTTGAGGGCGACGGGCACTGAAGCTTTCTTT.

The chain is built from TRBV7-9 and TRBJ1-5, with D unresolved. The length of the CDR3 is 13 residues. V dropped 10 bases and J dropped 5 bases, with 15 bases sitting between them. CDR1 and CDR2 from the germline V gene are SEHNR and FQNEAQ (reference sequence). CDR3 residues: CATQGGIHQPQHF. The CDR3 DNA sequence: TGTGCCACCCAAGGAGGGATCCATCAGCCCCAGCATTTT.

This sequence joins TRBV12-3 or TRBV12-4 and TRBJ2-7, with D hard to call. The CDR3 sequence is 11 residues long. V lost 6 bases, J lost 9 bases, and 12 bases lay in between. In nucleotides, the CDR3 is TGTGCCAGCAGCGCCTCTCAGGCGCAGTACTTC. Its translation is CASSASQAQYF.

The CDR3 DNA follows: TGCGCCAGCAGCCAGGGGGTTTTTAGGGGCCTAAACACTGAAGCTTTCTTT. This encodes CASSQGVFRGLNTEAFF. The chain links TRBV4-1 to TRBJ1-1; D possibly corresponds to TRBD1 (5 bases). The CDR3 is 17 amino acids. Germline V gene data show CDR1 as MGHRA and CDR2 as YSYEKL. V was shortened by 3 bases and J by 2 bases, with 19 bases between the two germline ends.

In DNA form, the CDR3 reads TGTGCCAGCAGCGTATACCGGGACAGCTCGTCTGGCTACACCTTC. It codes for CASSVYRDSSSGYTF. This chain joins TRBV5-6 and TRBJ1-2; TRBD1 matches 7 bases. The CDR3 spans 15 residues. Per the germline V gene, CDR1 is SGHDT and CDR2 is YYEEEE. V shed 4 bases and J 7 bases; nucleotides not matched to a gene: 13.

This rearrangement joins TRBV29-1 to TRBJ1-1; 8 bases fit TRBD1. Germline V CDR1 and CDR2: SQVTM, ANQGSEA. The CDR3 extends over 14 amino acids. V shed 7 bases, J shed 4 bases, and the junction held 11 bases outside the gene matches. The CDR3 loop is CSASSGGIVTEAFF. DNA of the CDR3: TGCAGCGCGTCGTCAGGGGGCATTGTCACTGAAGCTTTCTTT.

The chain combines TRBV6-1 with TRBJ1-5, with 10 nucleotides matching TRBD1. Germline trimming cut 3 bases from V and 7 bases from J; bases unmatched to any gene: 0. The germline CDR1 and CDR2 sequences are MNHNS and SASEGT. The CDR3 runs 13 residues. The CDR3 nucleotides are TGTGCCAGCAGTGAGACAGGGGGCCAGCCCCAGCATTTT. Its protein is CASSETGGQPQHF.